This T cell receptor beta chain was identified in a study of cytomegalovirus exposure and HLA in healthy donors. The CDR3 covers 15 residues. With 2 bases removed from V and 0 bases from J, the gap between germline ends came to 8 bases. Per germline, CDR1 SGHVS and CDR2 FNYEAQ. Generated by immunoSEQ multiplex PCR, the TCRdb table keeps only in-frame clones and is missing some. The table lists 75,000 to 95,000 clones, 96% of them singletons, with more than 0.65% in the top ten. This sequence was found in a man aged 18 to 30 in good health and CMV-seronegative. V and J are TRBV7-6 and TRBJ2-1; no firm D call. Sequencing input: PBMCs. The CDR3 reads CASSLNPSSYNEQFF. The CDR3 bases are TGTGCCAGCAGCTTAAATCCCAGCTCCTACAATGAGCAGTTCTTC.